The clone carrying this T cell receptor (beta chain) has only a few counts. The sample is drawn from a study of blood T cell repertoires in COVID-19. Study as a whole: COVID-19 samples, acute and convalescent, were from the United States, Italy and Spain. The cDNA or gDNA used as material had been derived from T cells, B-cell-depleted T cells, or PBMCs.

Sequencing was performed with immunoSEQ multiplex PCR; in TCRdb, only in-frame clones are kept and a portion is missing. The sample records 57,000 or so clones, 65% to 80% being singletons. The CDR3 runs 15 residues. CDR1 is ENHRY, CDR2 SYGVKD, per germline. The junction had 8 bases not matched to a gene; V was cut back by 5 bases and J by 5 bases. The sequenced sample consisted of peripheral blood. This clonotype originated in a man aged 55 to 69 with acute or convalescent COVID-19. The gene calls are TRBV10-3 and TRBJ1-2, with 10 bases lining up with TRBD1. This chain's CDR3 is CAISIRDRGVYGYTF. In DNA, the CDR3 is TGTGCCATCAGTATCCGGGACAGGGGTGTTTATGGCTACACCTTC.